This TCR beta chain was obtained from a study of cytomegalovirus exposure and HLA in healthy donors. To note about this clone: Its specificity is unknown.

Germline V gene sequence: CDR1 GTSNPN, CDR2 SVGIG (reference sequence). V was trimmed by 5 bases and J by 1 base, leaving 11 bases between them. The CDR3 covers 13 residues. The primer mix had 60 Vbeta and 13 Jbeta primers. Measured with immunoSEQ multiplex PCR; TCRdb has only the in-frame clones, and not every one. The sample has some 170,000 clones, 60% to 80% seen once. Study-level findings and limits: A few CMV-associated chains were confirmed in vitro to be specific for CMV antigens. Per a prior analysis, the majority of TCR beta V segments were productive roughly 90% or roughly 30% of the time. CMV serostatus was the only recorded immune exposure for donors. From TCR beta sequences, most subjects' HLA-A and HLA-B alleles were reportedly predicted accurately.

The source is a man aged 35 to 55 in good health and CMV-seropositive. Source material: PBMCs. V usage is TRBV30 and J usage is TRBJ1-1, with D maybe TRBD1 (6 bases). CDR3 in DNA: TGTGCCTGGGAGGGGGATGAGAACACTGAAGCTTTCTTT. This gives the protein CAWEGDENTEAFF. The variable domain in full, with the rest retrieved from reference TRBV30 and TRBJ1-1, is SQTIHQWPATLVQPVGSPLSLECTVEGTSNPNLYWYRQAAGRGLQLLFYSVGIGQISSEVPQNLSASRPQDRQFILSSKKLLLSDSGFYLCAWEGDENTEAFFGQGTRLTVV.